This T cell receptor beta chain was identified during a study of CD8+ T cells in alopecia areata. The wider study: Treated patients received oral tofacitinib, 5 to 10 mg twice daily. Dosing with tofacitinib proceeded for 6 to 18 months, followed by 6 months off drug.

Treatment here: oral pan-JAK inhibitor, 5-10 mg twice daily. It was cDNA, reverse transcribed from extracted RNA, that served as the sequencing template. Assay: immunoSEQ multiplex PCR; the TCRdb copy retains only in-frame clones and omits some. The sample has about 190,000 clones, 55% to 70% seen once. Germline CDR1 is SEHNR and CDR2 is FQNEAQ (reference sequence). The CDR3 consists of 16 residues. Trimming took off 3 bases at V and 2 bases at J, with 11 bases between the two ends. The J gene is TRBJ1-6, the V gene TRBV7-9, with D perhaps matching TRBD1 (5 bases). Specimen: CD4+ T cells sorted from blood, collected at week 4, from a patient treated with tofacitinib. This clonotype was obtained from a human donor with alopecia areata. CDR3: CASSFRRVAYNSPLHF. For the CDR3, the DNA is TGTGCCAGCAGCTTCCGCAGGGTAGCCTATAATTCACCCCTCCACTTT. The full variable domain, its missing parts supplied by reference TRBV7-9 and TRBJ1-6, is DTGVSQNPRHKITKRGQNVTFRCDPISEHNRLYWYRQTLGQGPEFLTYFQNEAQLEKSRLLSDRFSAERPKGSFSTLEIQRTEQGDSAMYLCASSFRRVAYNSPLHFGNGTRLTVT.